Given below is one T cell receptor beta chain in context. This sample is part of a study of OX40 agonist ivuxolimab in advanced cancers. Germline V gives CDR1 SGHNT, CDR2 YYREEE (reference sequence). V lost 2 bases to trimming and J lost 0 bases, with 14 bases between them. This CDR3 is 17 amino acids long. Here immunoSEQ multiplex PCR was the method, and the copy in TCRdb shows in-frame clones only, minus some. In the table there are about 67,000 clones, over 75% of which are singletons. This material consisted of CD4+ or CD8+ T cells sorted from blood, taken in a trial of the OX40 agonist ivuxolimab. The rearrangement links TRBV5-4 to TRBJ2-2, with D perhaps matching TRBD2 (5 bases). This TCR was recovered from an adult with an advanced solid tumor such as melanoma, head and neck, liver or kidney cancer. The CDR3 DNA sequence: TGTGCCAGCAGCTTAGGCGGGTCCGCGACGAACACCGGGGAGCTGTTTTTT. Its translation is CASSLGGSATNTGELFF.